The T cell receptor (beta chain) described here comes from a study of T cell repertoires in cytomegalovirus infection. TCRdb reanalysed the reads using MiXCR and keeps one entry per CDR3 protein. The sample holds roughly 800,000 distinct CDR3 sequences, almost 30% seen once. The CDR3 contains 13 residues. CDR1 and CDR2 from the germline V gene are MRHNA and SNTAGT. Deletions cut 2 bases from V and 8 bases from J, with 10 bases between. Remarks on this clonotype: Its antigen is unidentified.

The clonotype was recovered from a human donor in good health (CMV status not recorded). Some clones in this sample may be carry-over from other donors' samples. The chain uses TRBV6-4 and TRBJ2-1, with D hard to call. The input for sequencing was cultured CD8+ T cells from PBMCs, taken from culture after CMV antigen stimulation. This CDR3 is CASSDGLLDEQFF. The DNA of the CDR3 is TGTGCCAGCAGTGACGGGCTACTCGATGAGCAGTTCTTC.